Below, 29 T cell receptor beta chains from the same sample are listed, as sequenced in a study of shared clonotypes between healthy human individuals. Libraries were prepared by immunoSEQ multiplex PCR; TCRdb keeps only in-frame clonotypes and omits some of them. The top ten clones hold around 1.7% of a sample with under 750,000 clones, roughly two thirds of them seen once. The sequencing input was memory CD4+ T cells sorted from blood. Subset noted: CD45RA-negative fraction. The origin of the receptors is a woman in her thirties in good health.

The sample holds one count of this clone. The chain uses TRBV6-1 and TRBJ1-4, with a tentative D call TRBD1 (6 bases). The germline V gene has CDR1 MNHNS and CDR2 SASEGT. V lost 6 bases and J 5 bases, leaving 13 bases between the germline ends. The CDR3 has 14 amino acids. The CDR3, as DNA: TGTGCCAGCAGACCGGGACAAGGAAATGAAAAACTGTTTTTT. Its translation is CASRPGQGNEKLFF.

The J gene is TRBJ1-5, the V gene TRBV29-1, with unresolved D. Germline V CDR1 and CDR2: SQVTM, ANQGSEA. This CDR3 is 14 amino acids long. The V gene lost 6 bases and the J gene lost 0 bases, with 12 bases spanning the gap. CDR3 residues: CSVSLLDSNQPQHF. In nucleotides, the CDR3 is TGCAGCGTCTCTCTCTTGGATAGCAATCAGCCCCAGCATTTT.

This clone was observed once. The V gene is TRBV29-1, the J gene TRBJ1-5, with a weak D call TRBD1 (5 bases). Deletions cut 5 bases from V and 3 bases from J, with 14 bases between. The CDR3 runs 14 residues. Germline CDR1 reads SQVTM; CDR2 reads ANQGSEA. This CDR3 is CSVRQGGNNQPQHF. DNA of the CDR3: TGCAGCGTTCGGCAGGGCGGAAACAATCAGCCCCAGCATTTT.

A note on this clone: In the same sample, other DNA sequences code for this CDR3. CDR3 DNA sequence: TGTGCCAGCAGTTTCCCCAGCTTAGAGACCCAGTACTTC. Its protein product is CASSFPSLETQYF. This chain joins TRBV28 and TRBJ2-5, with D hard to call. The V gene's germline CDR1 is MDHEN and CDR2 SYDVKM. The CDR3 contains 13 residues. Trimming removed 3 bases at V and 4 bases at J, with 9 bases between. Based on the CDR3 plus reference TRBV28 and TRBJ2-5, the full variable domain is DVKVTQSSRYLVKRTGEKVFLECVQDMDHENMFWYRQDPGLGLRLIYFSYDVKMKEKGDIPEGYSVSREKKERFSLILESASTNQTSMYLCASSFPSLETQYFGPGTRLLVL.

The chain combines TRBV28 with TRBJ2-7; 7 nucleotides align to TRBD1. This CDR3 region has 11 residues. CDR1 and CDR2 (germline): MDHEN, SYDVKM. With 10 bases clipped from V and 6 bases from J, the junction kept 6 bases outside the gene matches. CDR3 sequence reads: CATRQGVEQYF. CDR3 nucleotides: TGTGCCACCAGACAGGGTGTCGAGCAGTACTTC.

The chain has TRBV14 and TRBJ2-7, with D perhaps matching TRBD1 (6 bases). Germline loops: CDR1 SGHDN, CDR2 FVKESK. This CDR3 spans 16 amino acids. Trimming cost V 0 bases and J 2 bases, with 14 bases left between them. The CDR3 region has the DNA TGTGCCAGCAGCCAAGATTTGAGGACAGCAGCCTACGAGCAGTACTTC. Translating gives CASSQDLRTAAYEQYF.

The J gene is TRBJ1-5, the V gene TRBV5-1, with D perhaps matching TRBD1 (6 bases). CDR3 size: 14 residues. CDR1 is SGHRS and CDR2 is YFSETQ in the germline V gene. Trimming removed 2 bases at V and 5 bases at J, with 11 bases between. The CDR3 bases are TGCGCCAGCAGCTTAGTGGGGGGCGATCAGCCCCAGCATTTT. Protein: CASSLVGGDQPQHF.

This clone was seen a handful of times. This rearrangement joins TRBV18 to TRBJ1-2; D perhaps matches TRBD1 (6 bases). The CDR3 has 13 residues. Trimming took 2 bases from V and 8 from J, leaving 12 bases between them. The germline V gene encodes CDR1 KGHSH and CDR2 LQKENI. CDR3 sequence (DNA): TGTGCCAGCTCACCAACAGGGCGAGAAGGCTACACCTTC. Protein sequence: CASSPTGREGYTF.

V gene TRBV9 combines with J gene TRBJ2-2, with D perhaps assigned TRBD1 or TRBD2 (7 bases each). In germline, CDR1 is SGDLS, CDR2 YYNGEE. This CDR3 is built from 15 residues. Trimming cost V 0 bases and J 9 bases, with 15 bases left between them. CDR3 sequence reads: CASSVETGRARELFF. In nucleotides, the CDR3 is TGTGCCAGCAGCGTAGAGACAGGGAGGGCCCGGGAGCTGTTTTTT.

The chain recombines TRBV23-1 with TRBJ2-1; no clear D. TRBV23-1 is flagged as an ORF with uncertain function. Trimming cost V 2 bases and J 2 bases, with 7 bases left between them. The CDR3 consists of 14 residues. CDR3 protein: CASSQRATYNEQFF. In DNA form, the CDR3 reads TGCGCCAGCAGTCAAAGGGCGACCTACAATGAGCAGTTCTTC.

The CDR3 loop is CASSDRGNEKLFF. The CDR3 coding sequence is TGTGCCAGTAGCGACAGGGGGAATGAAAAACTGTTTTTT. V is TRBV19 and J is TRBJ1-4, with TRBD1 identical over 9 bases. J gave up 5 bases and V 6 bases, and 1 base lay outside the gene matches. The CDR3 contains 13 residues. The germline V gene has CDR1 LNHDA and CDR2 SQIVND (reference sequence).

The chain uses TRBV7-9 and TRBJ1-1; the D gene is possibly TRBD1 (5 bases). The germline CDR1 and CDR2 sequences are SEHNR and FQNEAQ (reference sequence). CDR3 size: 14 residues. Trimming took off 3 bases at V and 4 bases at J, with 12 bases between the two ends. In DNA, the CDR3 is TGTGCCAGCAGCTTCGGGGCGTCGGCCACTGAAGCTTTCTTT. Amino acid sequence: CASSFGASATEAFF.

The chain couples TRBV6-5 to TRBJ1-1, with TRBD1 matching over 9 bases. V was clipped by 2 bases and J by 4 bases; unmatched bases: 2. The CDR3 has 14 residues. Germline lookup yields CDR1 MNHEY and CDR2 SVGAGI. The DNA of the CDR3 is TGTGCCAGCAGTTACGCACAGGGGGCCACTGAAGCTTTCTTT. It specifies CASSYAQGATEAFF.

CDR3 loop: CASTTTGGSYEQYF. The CDR3 DNA reads as TGTGCCAGCACCACCACTGGGGGCTCCTACGAGCAGTACTTC. The genes are TRBV28 and TRBJ2-7; perhaps D is TRBD1 or TRBD2 (5 bases each). The germline gives CDR1 MDHEN, CDR2 SYDVKM. Trimming removed 7 bases from V and 0 bases from J, with 13 bases in between. CDR3 size: 14 residues.

The chain couples TRBV28 to TRBJ1-5; TRBD1 agrees at 7 bases. J was trimmed by 4 bases and V by 6 bases; bases with no gene match: 9. Germline CDR1 MDHEN, CDR2 SYDVKM. The CDR3 contains 15 residues. Written as DNA, the CDR3 is TGTGCCAGCAGCCTAGGGACAGAACATAATCAGCCCCAGCATTTT. It yields the protein CASSLGTEHNQPQHF. The full variable domain, rest sourced from reference TRBV28 and TRBJ1-5, is DVKVTQSSRYLVKRTGEKVFLECVQDMDHENMFWYRQDPGLGLRLIYFSYDVKMKEKGDIPEGYSVSREKKERFSLILESASTNQTSMYLCASSLGTEHNQPQHFGDGTRLSIL.

The chain has TRBV2 and TRBJ2-5, with 10 bases lining up with TRBD2. J gave up 5 bases and V 5 bases, and 5 bases lay outside the gene matches. Germline assignment: CDR1 SNHLY and CDR2 FYNNEI. This CDR3 spans 14 amino acids. The CDR3 sequence is CASSSTSGLETQYF. The CDR3, as DNA: TGTGCCAGCAGTTCGACTAGCGGGTTGGAGACCCAGTACTTC.

The genes are TRBV30 and TRBJ2-1, with 14 positions matching TRBD2. In germline, CDR1 is GTSNPN, CDR2 SVGIG (reference sequence). The V and J ends lost 0 bases and 0 bases, in that order; junction bases with no gene match: 10. The CDR3 length is 20 residues. CDR3 bases: TGTGCCTGGAGTGTACTGGGACTAGCGGGAGTATCTGGCTCCTACAATGAGCAGTTCTTC. Its protein is CAWSVLGLAGVSGSYNEQFF.

The chain has TRBV19 and TRBJ1-5; 7 positions match TRBD1. V was clipped by 6 bases and J by 0 bases; unmatched bases: 5. CDR1 LNHDA and CDR2 SQIVND come from the germline V gene (reference sequence). The CDR3 contains 15 residues. The CDR3 here is CASRSGGNSNQPQHF. CDR3 bases: TGTGCCAGTAGATCAGGGGGAAATAGCAATCAGCCCCAGCATTTT.

This chain's CDR3 is CASKETSQTFEQYF. In DNA form, the CDR3 reads TGTGCCAGTAAGGAGACCTCACAGACATTTGAGCAGTACTTC. This chain links TRBV19 with TRBJ2-7; D gene uncertain. The germline gives CDR1 LNHDA, CDR2 SQIVND (reference sequence). The CDR3 runs 14 residues. The V and J ends lost 7 bases and 7 bases respectively, with 20 bases between them.

The chain couples TRBV18 to TRBJ1-2; 7 bases are shared with TRBD1. Germline V CDR1 and CDR2: KGHSH, LQKENI. V shed 5 bases, J shed 5 bases, and the junction held 8 bases outside the gene matches. The CDR3 extends over 14 amino acids. The DNA for the CDR3 is TGTGCCAGCTCATCGGCGACAGGGAATTATGGCTACACCTTC. This encodes CASSSATGNYGYTF.

The chain links TRBV27 to TRBJ1-1; 7 nucleotides line up with TRBD1. This CDR3 region has 14 residues. From germline, CDR1 is MNHEY and CDR2 SMNVEV (reference sequence). V was clipped by 7 bases and J by 3 bases; unmatched bases: 8. Here the CDR3 reads CASTKTGIYTEAFF. The DNA for the CDR3 is TGTGCCAGCACTAAGACAGGGATATACACTGAAGCTTTCTTT.

J is TRBJ2-5 and V is TRBV4-2; 9 bases are a match to TRBD1. Trimming removed 1 base from V and 5 bases from J; junction bases left unmatched: 8. CDR1 is LGHNA, CDR2 YNFKEQ, per germline. The CDR3 runs 16 residues. CDR3 bases: TGTGCCAGCAGCCAAGGGGGGACAGGGACTTTGGAGACCCAGTACTTC. Its protein product is CASSQGGTGTLETQYF.

This clone has only one observation. This chain uses TRBV25-1 with TRBJ2-7; 12 bases are shared with TRBD2. This CDR3 is built from 15 residues. From germline, CDR1 is MGHDK and CDR2 SYGVNS. V shed 1 base and J 5 bases; nucleotides not matched to a gene: 3. The CDR3 coding sequence is TGTGCCAGCAGTGAATTTCTAGCGGGAGGGAACGAGCAGTACTTC. Protein: CASSEFLAGGNEQYF.

This chain connects TRBV2 to TRBJ2-1; 14 bases line up with TRBD2. Germline loops: CDR1 SNHLY, CDR2 FYNNEI. V lost 7 bases, J lost 4 bases, and 9 bases stayed unmatched. The CDR3 totals 17 residues. As DNA, the CDR3 is TGTGCCAGCACCGACCGGACTAGCGGGAGGTATTACAATGAGCAGTTCTTC. Protein product: CASTDRTSGRYYNEQFF.

This clone is a singleton in its sample. CDR3 DNA: TGTGCCAGCAGCTTGGAAGGGGTGCCCACTGAAGCTTTCTTT. Translation gives CASSLEGVPTEAFF. The chain links TRBV5-8 to TRBJ1-1; possibly TRBD1 for D (5 bases). The V gene's germline CDR1 is SGHTS and CDR2 YDEGEE. Trimming took off 0 bases at V and 4 bases at J, with 10 bases between the two ends. This CDR3 region has 14 residues.

To note about this clone: Within the sample, other DNA sequences also encode this same CDR3. This rearrangement joins TRBV19 to TRBJ2-2; D remains ambiguous. The germline V gene has CDR1 LNHDA and CDR2 SQIVND (reference sequence). There are 12 residues in the CDR3. V dropped 5 bases and J dropped 2 bases, with 3 bases sitting between them. The CDR3 sequence: CASSLNTGELFF. The DNA of the CDR3 is TGTGCCAGTAGTCTCAACACCGGGGAGCTGTTTTTT.

V is TRBV15 and J is TRBJ2-2, with TRBD2 identical over 10 bases. Unmatched junction bases numbered 22, after V lost 0 bases and J lost 3 bases. The CDR3 totals 23 residues. Per germline, CDR1 LNHNV and CDR2 YYDKDF (reference sequence). CDR3 nucleotides: TGTGCCACCAGCAGAGATTTCTGGCAGCTTCTAGCGGGAGTGGTCGGGGACACCGGGGAGCTGTTTTTT. It yields the protein CATSRDFWQLLAGVVGDTGELFF.

The sample holds a few counts of this clone. J is TRBJ1-1 and V is TRBV6-5; D call uncertain. Germline CDR1 MNHEY, CDR2 SVGAGI. CDR3 length: 13 residues. The V gene lost 4 bases and the J gene lost 0 bases, with 6 bases spanning the gap. The CDR3 here is CASSSAMNTEAFF. DNA of the CDR3: TGTGCCAGCAGTTCCGCAATGAACACTGAAGCTTTCTTT.

This clone was seen a single time. J is TRBJ2-5 and V is TRBV10-1; 13 bases are shared with TRBD2. CDR1 and CDR2 (germline): WNHNN, SYGVQD (reference sequence). The V gene end was trimmed by 6 bases and the J gene end by 5 bases; junction bases not matched to a gene: 21. The CDR3 sequence is 20 residues long. DNA for the CDR3: TGCGCCAGCAGCCCGACCCTGTGGCGCATTCAGACTAGCGGGAGGGAGACCCAGTACTTC. It is translated as CASSPTLWRIQTSGRETQYF.